This T cell receptor beta chain stems from a study of blood T cell repertoires in COVID-19. Study context: COVID-19 samples, acute and convalescent, were from the United States, Italy and Spain. Sources were T cells, B-cell-depleted T cells, or PBMCs; the material itself was cDNA or gDNA.

V was clipped by 8 bases and J by 4 bases, with 9 bases between them. The CDR3 runs 11 residues. In germline, CDR1 is DFQATT, CDR2 SNEGSKA (reference sequence). Original processing methods: Counts of nucleated cells, estimated from reference gene primer amplification, were obtained. Assay: immunoSEQ multiplex PCR; the TCRdb copy retains only in-frame clones and omits some. The V and J calls and clone size were taken over from that table, and D and trimming were inferred from the DNA. The sample consists of roughly 78,000 clones, about nine tenths of them appearing once. The sequencing input was peripheral blood. The clonotype was recovered from a woman aged 60-75 years with acute or convalescent COVID-19. The chain couples TRBV20-1 to TRBJ2-1; D gene ambiguous. In DNA form, the CDR3 reads TGCAGTCCGGGTCTTTACAATGAGCAGTTCTTC. This gives the protein CSPGLYNEQFF.